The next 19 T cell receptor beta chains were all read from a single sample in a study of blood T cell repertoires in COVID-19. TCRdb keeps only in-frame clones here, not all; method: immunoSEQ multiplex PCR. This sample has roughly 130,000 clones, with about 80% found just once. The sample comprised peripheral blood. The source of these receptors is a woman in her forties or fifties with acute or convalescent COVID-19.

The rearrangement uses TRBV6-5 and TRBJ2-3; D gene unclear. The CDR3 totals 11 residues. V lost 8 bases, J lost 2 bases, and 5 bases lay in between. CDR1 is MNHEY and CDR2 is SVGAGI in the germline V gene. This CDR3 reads CASSSTDTQYF. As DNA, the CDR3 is TGTGCCAGCTCCTCCACAGATACGCAGTATTTT.

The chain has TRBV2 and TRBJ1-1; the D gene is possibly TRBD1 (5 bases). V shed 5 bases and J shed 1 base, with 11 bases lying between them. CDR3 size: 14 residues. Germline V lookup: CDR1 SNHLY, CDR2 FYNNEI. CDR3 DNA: TGTGCCAGCAGTATCGGACACCAGAACACTGAAGCTTTCTTT. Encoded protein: CASSIGHQNTEAFF.

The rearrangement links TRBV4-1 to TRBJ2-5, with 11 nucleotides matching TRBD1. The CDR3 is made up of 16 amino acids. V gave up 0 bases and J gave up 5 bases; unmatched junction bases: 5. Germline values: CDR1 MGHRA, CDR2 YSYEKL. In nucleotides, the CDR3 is TGCGCCAGCAGCCAAGAAGGACAGGGGGCCTGGGAGACCCAGTACTTC. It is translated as CASSQEGQGAWETQYF.

This chain's CDR3 is CAIRLAGGQGSYEQYF. In DNA, the CDR3 is TGTGCCATCAGACTAGCGGGGGGCCAGGGCTCCTACGAGCAGTACTTC. The V call is TRBV10-3, the J call TRBJ2-7; 12 bases agree with TRBD2. The CDR3 is made up of 16 amino acids. Trimming removed 6 bases from V and 0 bases from J; junction bases left unmatched: 6. Looked up from germline, CDR1 is ENHRY and CDR2 is SYGVKD.

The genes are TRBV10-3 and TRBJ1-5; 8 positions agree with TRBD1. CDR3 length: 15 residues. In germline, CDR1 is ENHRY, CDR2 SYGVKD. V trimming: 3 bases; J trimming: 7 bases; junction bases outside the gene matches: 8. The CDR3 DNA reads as TGTGCCATCAGTGACCCGGACAGGGTGTTGCAGCCCCAGCATTTT. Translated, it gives CAISDPDRVLQPQHF.

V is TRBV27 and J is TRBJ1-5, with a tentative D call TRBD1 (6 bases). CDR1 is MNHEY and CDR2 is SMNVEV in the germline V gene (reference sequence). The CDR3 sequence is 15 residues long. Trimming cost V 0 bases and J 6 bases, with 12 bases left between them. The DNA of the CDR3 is TGTGCCAGCAGTTTATCCGGGCCAGGGGCTCAGCCCCAGCATTTT. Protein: CASSLSGPGAQPQHF.

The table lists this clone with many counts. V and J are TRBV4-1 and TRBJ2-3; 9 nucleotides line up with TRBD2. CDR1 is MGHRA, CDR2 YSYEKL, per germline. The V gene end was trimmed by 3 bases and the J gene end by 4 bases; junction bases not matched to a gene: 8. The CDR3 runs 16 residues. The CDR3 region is CASSQRGGIWADTQYF. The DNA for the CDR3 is TGCGCCAGCAGCCAGCGGGGGGGCATTTGGGCAGATACGCAGTATTTT.

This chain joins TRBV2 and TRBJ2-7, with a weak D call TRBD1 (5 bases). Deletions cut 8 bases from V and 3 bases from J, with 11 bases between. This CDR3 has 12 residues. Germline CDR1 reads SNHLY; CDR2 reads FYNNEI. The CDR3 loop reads CASAGQDYEQYF. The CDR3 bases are TGTGCCAGCGCCGGACAAGACTACGAGCAGTACTTC.

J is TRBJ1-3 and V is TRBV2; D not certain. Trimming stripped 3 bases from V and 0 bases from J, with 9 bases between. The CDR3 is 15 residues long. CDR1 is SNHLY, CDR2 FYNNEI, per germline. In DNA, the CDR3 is TGTGCCAGCAGTGACATCCCAGACTCTGGAAACACCATATATTTT. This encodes CASSDIPDSGNTIYF.

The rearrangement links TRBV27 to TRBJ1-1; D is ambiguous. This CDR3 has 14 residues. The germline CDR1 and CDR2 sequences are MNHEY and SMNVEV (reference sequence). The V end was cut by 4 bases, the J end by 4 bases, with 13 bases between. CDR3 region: CASSSLQIPTEAFF. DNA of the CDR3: TGTGCCAGCAGTTCGTTACAAATCCCCACTGAAGCTTTCTTT.

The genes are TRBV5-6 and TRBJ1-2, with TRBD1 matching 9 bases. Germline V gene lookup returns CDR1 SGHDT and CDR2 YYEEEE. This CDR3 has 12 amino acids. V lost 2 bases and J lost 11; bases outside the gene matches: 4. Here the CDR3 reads CASSFRDRVYTF. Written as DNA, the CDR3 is TGTGCCAGCAGCTTCCGGGACAGGGTATACACCTTC.

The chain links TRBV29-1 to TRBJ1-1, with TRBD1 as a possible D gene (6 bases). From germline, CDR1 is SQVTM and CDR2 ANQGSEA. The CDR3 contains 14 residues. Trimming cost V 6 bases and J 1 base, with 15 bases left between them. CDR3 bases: TGCAGCGTCGTGCTTCAGGGGCAGAACACTGAAGCTTTCTTT. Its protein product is CSVVLQGQNTEAFF.

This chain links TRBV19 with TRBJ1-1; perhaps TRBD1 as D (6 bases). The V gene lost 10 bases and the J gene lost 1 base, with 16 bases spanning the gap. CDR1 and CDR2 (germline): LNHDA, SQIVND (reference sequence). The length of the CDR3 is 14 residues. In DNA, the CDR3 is TGTGCCACCAGACGACAGGCTGGGAACACTGAAGCTTTCTTT. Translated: CATRRQAGNTEAFF. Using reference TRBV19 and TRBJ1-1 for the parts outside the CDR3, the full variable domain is DGGITQSPKYLFRKEGQNVTLSCEQNLNHDAMYWYRQDPGQGLRLIYYSQIVNDFQKGDIAEGYSVSREKKESFPLTVTSAQKNPTAFYLCATRRQAGNTEAFFGQGTRLTVV.

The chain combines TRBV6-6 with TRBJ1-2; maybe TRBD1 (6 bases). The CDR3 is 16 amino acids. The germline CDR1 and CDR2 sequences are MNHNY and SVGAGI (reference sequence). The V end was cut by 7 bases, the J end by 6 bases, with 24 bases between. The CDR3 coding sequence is TGTGCCAGCAAATCCATCGGTCCCGGGACAACTCATGGCTACACCTTC. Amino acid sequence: CASKSIGPGTTHGYTF.

CDR3: CASTRGRPGELFF. DNA for the CDR3: TGTGCCAGCACCAGGGGGCGTCCCGGGGAGCTGTTTTTT. The chain carries TRBV6-6 and TRBJ2-2; 8 bases map to TRBD1. The junction had 4 bases not matched to a gene; V was cut back by 7 bases and J by 6 bases. This CDR3 spans 13 amino acids. The germline V gene has CDR1 MNHNY and CDR2 SVGAGI (reference sequence).

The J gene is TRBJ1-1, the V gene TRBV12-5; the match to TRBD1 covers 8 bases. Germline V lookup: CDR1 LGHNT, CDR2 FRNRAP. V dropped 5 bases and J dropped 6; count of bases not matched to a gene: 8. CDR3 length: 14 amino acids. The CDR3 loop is CASGAVQGASEAFF. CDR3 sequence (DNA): TGTGCTAGTGGTGCGGTCCAGGGGGCTTCTGAAGCTTTCTTT.

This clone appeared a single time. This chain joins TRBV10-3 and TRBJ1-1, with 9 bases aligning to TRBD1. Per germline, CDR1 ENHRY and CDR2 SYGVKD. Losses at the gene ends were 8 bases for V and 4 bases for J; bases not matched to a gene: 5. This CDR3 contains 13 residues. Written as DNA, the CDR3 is TGTGCCATCGGGACAGGGATGGGCACTGAAGCTTTCTTT. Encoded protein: CAIGTGMGTEAFF.

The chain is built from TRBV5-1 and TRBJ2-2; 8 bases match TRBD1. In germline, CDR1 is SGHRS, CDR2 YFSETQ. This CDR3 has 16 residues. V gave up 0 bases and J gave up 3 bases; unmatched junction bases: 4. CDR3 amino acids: CASSLARQGYTGELFF. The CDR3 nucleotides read TGCGCCAGCAGCTTGGCCCGACAGGGGTACACCGGGGAGCTGTTTTTT.

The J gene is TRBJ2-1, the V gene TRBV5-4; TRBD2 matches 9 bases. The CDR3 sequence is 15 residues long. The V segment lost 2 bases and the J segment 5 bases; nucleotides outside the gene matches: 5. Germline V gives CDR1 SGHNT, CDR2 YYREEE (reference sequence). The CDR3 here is CASSLSLAGNNEQFF. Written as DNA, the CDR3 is TGTGCCAGCAGCTTAAGCCTAGCGGGGAACAATGAGCAGTTCTTC.